These 21 T cell receptor beta chains were sequenced from one sample in a study of T-cell reconstitution after alpha-beta-depleted transplantation in children. It was with unique molecular identifiers that the TCRbeta library was prepared. Each CDR3 protein is one row after TCRdb ran MiXCR on the PCR reads. Here the sample spans about 580,000 distinct CDR3 sequences, about 23% being singletons. Material: PBMCs, mostly from graft donor cells, obtained 360 days after TCRalphabeta/CD19-depleted stem cell transplant. Receptors were obtained from a boy under three years old who had a stem cell transplant for acute myeloid leukemia, so the T cells may come from the graft donor.

This clonotype was observed many times. The CDR3 nucleotides read TGCAGTGCTGGCCGGGCTAGCGGCGACACAGATACGCAGTATTTT. Its protein is CSAGRASGDTDTQYF. J is TRBJ2-3 and V is TRBV20-1, with 7 bases matching TRBD2. V was pared by 5 bases and J by 2 bases, with 10 bases of the junction left unmatched. The germline V gene has CDR1 DFQATT and CDR2 SNEGSKA (reference sequence). The CDR3 totals 15 residues.

The chain recombines TRBV6-1 with TRBJ2-7; D gene ambiguous. From germline, CDR1 is MNHNS and CDR2 SASEGT. The CDR3 loop spans 15 amino acids. Trimming left V 5 bases short and J 7 bases short, with 21 bases between. The CDR3 coding sequence is TGTGCCAGCAGTCCACGAGACTCCGCCTTTTGGGAGCAGTACGTC. Translation gives CASSPRDSAFWEQYV.

This CDR3 is CASRATSRWNTEAFF. In nucleotides, the CDR3 is TGTGCCAGCAGAGCAACCTCTAGATGGAACACTGAAGCTTTCTTT. This chain connects TRBV11-2 to TRBJ1-1; D uncertain. CDR3 length: 15 residues. The germline V gene encodes CDR1 SGHAT and CDR2 FQNNGV. V lost 6 bases to trimming and J lost 1 base, with 15 bases between them.

This clonotype was seen many times. The V gene is TRBV29-1, the J gene TRBJ1-1; D remains ambiguous. CDR1 is SQVTM and CDR2 is ANQGSEA in the germline V gene. Trimming cost V 5 bases and J 1 base, with 8 bases left between them. The CDR3 has 12 residues. The CDR3 is CSVFGQNTEAFF. The CDR3 nucleotides are TGCAGCGTTTTCGGCCAGAACACTGAAGCTTTCTTT.

The genes are TRBV5-1 and TRBJ2-1, with D tentatively TRBD1 (6 bases). Germline V gene data show CDR1 as SGHRS and CDR2 as YFSETQ. The CDR3 spans 15 residues. V was cut by 0 bases and J by 4 bases, with 11 bases left in between. DNA for the CDR3: TGCGCCAGCAGCTTGGGGGACACTGGTTACAATGAGCAGTTCTTC. Protein product: CASSLGDTGYNEQFF.

Comment on this clonotype: A read error may account for a junction end that differs from germline. V is TRBV12-5 and J is TRBJ2-7; D not resolved. Germline CDR1 LGHNT, CDR2 FRNRAP. The CDR3 spans 15 residues. The CDR3 spells CASCLDGVSRYEQYF. The CDR3 DNA reads TGTGCTAGTTGTTTGGATGGTGTCAGCCGATACGAGCAGTACTTC.

The rearrangement joins TRBV12-3 or TRBV12-4 to TRBJ1-1; no definite D call. The germline V and J ends were trimmed by 6 bases and 7 bases, with 18 bases remaining between them. The length of the CDR3 is 14 residues. This CDR3 is CASSLSGGRGEAFF. In nucleotides, the CDR3 is TGTGCCAGCAGCCTTTCGGGAGGGAGAGGTGAAGCTTTCTTT.

This clonotype was observed at least ten times. This chain uses TRBV29-1 with TRBJ2-5, with 7 bases aligning to TRBD1. V shed 8 bases, J shed 7 bases, and the junction held 13 bases outside the gene matches. The length of the CDR3 is 13 residues. Germline CDR1 is SQVTM and CDR2 is ANQGSEA. The CDR3, as DNA: TGCAGCTTAAGGACAGGAGCCAGGGGGACCCAGTACTTC. Its translation is CSLRTGARGTQYF.

This clonotype was detected ten times or more. This chain connects TRBV5-1 to TRBJ2-2, with TRBD2 identical over 8 bases. The ends lost 3 bases at V and 5 bases at J; junction bases unmatched: 6. CDR1 is SGHRS, CDR2 YFSETQ, per germline. There are 15 residues in the CDR3. CDR3 DNA sequence: TGCGCCAGCAGCTCCGGGACTAGAAGTACCGGGGAGCTGTTTTTT. It translates to CASSSGTRSTGELFF.

This clonotype was seen repeatedly, ten times or more. The chain couples TRBV20-1 to TRBJ2-4; 7 bases align to TRBD1. This CDR3 is 14 amino acids long. V lost 1 base to trimming and J lost 5 bases; unmatched junction nucleotides: 5. CDR1 and CDR2 from the germline V gene are DFQATT and SNEGSKA (reference sequence). DNA for the CDR3: TGCAGTGCTAGAGGTGCCGGGACAGAAAACATTCAGTACTTC. It is translated as CSARGAGTENIQYF.

This clonotype occurred many times. V gene TRBV20-1 combines with J gene TRBJ2-3, with 13 bases matching TRBD2. The CDR3 has 16 amino acids. V was clipped by 0 bases and J by 5 bases; unmatched bases: 5. Germline CDR1 is DFQATT and CDR2 is SNEGSKA (reference sequence). In nucleotides, the CDR3 is TGCAGTGCTAGAGATTCCGGGACTAGCGGGATAGATACGCAGTATTTT. It specifies CSARDSGTSGIDTQYF.

The chain employs TRBV7-6 and TRBJ1-3, with 8 bases matching TRBD1. J lost 0 bases, V lost 5 bases, and 9 bases had no gene match. This CDR3 has 17 amino acids. CDR1 and CDR2 from the germline V gene are SGHVS and FNYEAQ. For the CDR3, the DNA is TGTGCCAGCAGCATGAGGACAGGGATCGCCTCTGGAAACACCATATATTTT. The encoded protein is CASSMRTGIASGNTIYF.

This clonotype was detected ten times or more. The rearrangement joins TRBV20-1 to TRBJ2-7; D unclear. This CDR3 has 11 amino acids. From germline, CDR1 is DFQATT and CDR2 SNEGSKA (reference sequence). Trimming pared 3 bases from V and 7 bases from J, leaving 10 bases between. The CDR3 DNA sequence: TGCAGTGCTAGTCCGGGCGTGGAGCAGTACTTC. Its translation: CSASPGVEQYF.

This clonotype has a handful of counts. This chain connects TRBV20-1 to TRBJ2-7; D is uncertain. Germline CDR1 and CDR2: DFQATT and SNEGSKA (reference sequence). The V end lost 4 bases, the J end lost 9 bases, and 16 bases lay between the germline ends. The CDR3 has 12 amino acids. The CDR3 sequence is CSAMQDLTGQYF. CDR3 nucleotides: TGCAGTGCTATGCAGGACCTTACGGGGCAGTACTTC.

This clonotype was detected ten times or more. This rearrangement joins TRBV29-1 to TRBJ2-7; tentative D call: TRBD1 (5 bases). CDR3 length: 14 amino acids. Germline V lookup: CDR1 SQVTM, CDR2 ANQGSEA. V lost 1 base to trimming and J lost 3 bases, with 13 bases between them. As DNA, the CDR3 is TGCAGCGTTGAAGTTGGGGCCGGGTTCTACGAGCAGTACTTC. Its translation: CSVEVGAGFYEQYF.

For this clonotype: A much larger clone differs by one base, so this may be a read error. The rearrangement uses TRBV5-1 and TRBJ2-3; 7 bases are a match to TRBD2. V lost 1 base to trimming and J lost 2 bases; unmatched junction nucleotides: 13. This CDR3 is built from 18 residues. Germline-derived CDR1 and CDR2 are SGHRS and YFSETQ. The CDR3 bases are TGCGCCAGCAGCTTGTCCTTTGGGACTAACGGGTTCACAGATACGCAGTATTTT. It yields the protein CASSLSFGTNGFTDTQYF.

This clonotype has at least ten counts. The CDR3 DNA reads as TGTGCCAGCAGCGTAGACAGGGGGCTTGGTGGCTACACCTTC. Protein product: CASSVDRGLGGYTF. The rearrangement links TRBV9 to TRBJ1-2, with 9 bases that match TRBD1. The CDR3 has 14 residues. CDR1 and CDR2 (germline): SGDLS, YYNGEE. The V gene end was trimmed by 0 bases and the J gene end by 7 bases; junction bases not matched to a gene: 4.

Many counts were recorded for this clonotype. The chain is built from TRBV29-1 and TRBJ2-7, with a tentative D call TRBD1 (6 bases). The CDR3 is 16 amino acids. V was cut by 8 bases and J by 6 bases, with 29 bases left in between. Germline lookup yields CDR1 SQVTM and CDR2 ANQGSEA. CDR3 nucleotides: TGCAGCTCCTCAGGGGAACCAGGTTCATCTACTAGCGAGCAGTACTTC. Residues: CSSSGEPGSSTSEQYF.

This chain links TRBV24-1 with TRBJ1-2; D gene unclear. V was cut by 3 bases and J by 8 bases, with 15 bases left in between. Germline-derived CDR1 and CDR2 are KGHDR and SFDVKD. This CDR3 is built from 14 residues. In DNA, the CDR3 is TGTGCCACCAGTGATCGGACGGGATATGACGGCTACACCTTC. Translation gives CATSDRTGYDGYTF.

CDR3 coding DNA: TGTGCCAGCAGCTTGGGGGGCGGAGGTAGCTATGGCTACACCTTC. Translation gives CASSLGGGGSYGYTF. The V gene is TRBV5-6, the J gene TRBJ1-2; TRBD1 might be the D (5 bases). V was shortened by 0 bases and J by 4 bases, with 13 bases between the two germline ends. CDR1 is SGHDT, CDR2 YYEEEE, per germline. This CDR3 has 15 residues.

The CDR3 spells CSVPGEHNEKLFF. The CDR3 coding sequence is TGCAGCGTCCCTGGGGAACATAATGAAAAACTGTTTTTT. The rearrangement joins TRBV29-1 to TRBJ1-4; D is ambiguous. Germline V gene sequence: CDR1 SQVTM, CDR2 ANQGSEA. V lost 6 bases to trimming and J lost 4 bases, with 12 bases between them. The CDR3 is 13 residues long.